Below, 27 T cell receptor beta chains from the same sample are listed, as sequenced in a study of blood T cell repertoires in COVID-19. The repertoire was sequenced with immunoSEQ multiplex PCR; TCRdb's copy has only in-frame clones and lacks some. This sample carries around 120,000 clones, less than 75% of them seen once, and the ten largest clones take approximately 0.86%. The sequencing sample was made of peripheral blood. The receptors were gathered from a human donor with acute or convalescent COVID-19. The donor label of this sample is uncertain.

V and J are TRBV3-1 (or the pseudogene TRBV3-2) and TRBJ2-2, with 11 bases aligning to TRBD2. The CDR3 sequence is 17 residues long. The V gene end was trimmed by 5 bases and the J gene end by 3 bases; junction bases not matched to a gene: 8. The germline V gene encodes CDR1 LGHDT and CDR2 YNNKEL (reference sequence). The CDR3 DNA sequence: TGTGCCAGCAGCAAGAGGACTAGCGGGCGTGACACCGGGGAGCTGTTTTTT. This gives the protein CASSKRTSGRDTGELFF.

As concerns this clone: The sample carries other DNA sequences with the same CDR3. The chain uses TRBV6-1 and TRBJ1-1, with D possibly TRBD1 on 6 matching bases. This CDR3 has 14 amino acids. The V end lost 2 bases, the J end lost 4 bases, and 11 bases lay between the germline ends. Germline V gene sequence: CDR1 MNHNS, CDR2 SASEGT. The CDR3 loop reads CASSETRGRTEAFF. CDR3 in DNA: TGTGCCAGCAGTGAAACCAGGGGCCGCACTGAAGCTTTCTTT.

This chain connects TRBV27 to TRBJ1-2, with 12 nucleotides matching TRBD1. The CDR3 extends over 13 amino acids. V trimming: 6 bases; J trimming: 7 bases; junction bases outside the gene matches: 3. Germline assignment: CDR1 MNHEY and CDR2 SMNVEV (reference sequence). DNA of the CDR3: TGTGCCAGCAGGGGGACAGGGGGCTCTGGCTACACCTTC. Its translation is CASRGTGGSGYTF.

In its sample, this clone was seen once. V and J are TRBV6-5 and TRBJ2-2, with no clear D. V was clipped by 4 bases and J by 6 bases, with 12 bases between them. The CDR3 length is 14 residues. CDR1 is MNHEY and CDR2 is SVGAGI in the germline V gene. CDR3 sequence: CASSLGLSSGELFF. As DNA, the CDR3 is TGTGCCAGCAGTTTGGGCTTATCCTCCGGGGAGCTGTTTTTT.

The rearrangement links TRBV10-1 to TRBJ2-3; 9 bases are a match to TRBD2. V was clipped by 5 bases and J by 2 bases; unmatched bases: 14. CDR1 is WNHNN and CDR2 is SYGVQD in the germline V gene (reference sequence). The CDR3 spans 18 residues. The CDR3 coding sequence is TGCGCCAGCAGTCTCTGCGGGCGAGCGGGGGGACTCACAGATACGCAGTATTTT. Protein sequence: CASSLCGRAGGLTDTQYF.

The chain employs TRBV9 and TRBJ1-1; TRBD1 might be the D (6 bases). CDR3 length: 14 amino acids. Trimming took 3 bases from V and 4 from J, leaving 13 bases between them. Germline V CDR1 and CDR2: SGDLS, YYNGEE. CDR3 amino acids: CASSEGGGGTEAFF. In DNA form, the CDR3 reads TGTGCCAGCAGCGAGGGAGGGGGGGGCACTGAAGCTTTCTTT.

This clone was detected only a few times. V and J are TRBV7-6 and TRBJ2-3; TRBD2 matches at 10 bases. The V segment lost 4 bases and the J segment 4 bases; nucleotides outside the gene matches: 5. The length of the CDR3 is 15 residues. Germline-derived CDR1 and CDR2 are SGHVS and FNYEAQ. This chain's CDR3 is CASSSSGGFADTQYF. In DNA form, the CDR3 reads TGTGCCAGCAGCTCTAGCGGGGGATTCGCAGATACGCAGTATTTT. The variable domain in full, with the rest retrieved from reference TRBV7-6 and TRBJ2-3, is GAGVSQSPRYKVTKRGQDVALRCDPISGHVSLYWYRQALGQGPEFLTYFNYEAQQDKSGLPNDRFSAERPEGSISTLTIQRTEQRDSAMYRCASSSSGGFADTQYFGPGTRLTVL.

This clone is a singleton in its sample. CDR3 in amino acids: CASSQTDNSGNTIYF. The CDR3 DNA follows: TGCGCCAGCAGCCAGACAGACAACTCTGGAAACACCATATATTTT. The rearrangement uses TRBV4-1 and TRBJ1-3; D possibly corresponds to TRBD1 (5 bases). In germline, CDR1 is MGHRA, CDR2 YSYEKL. V shed 3 bases and J shed 0 bases, with 9 bases lying between them. CDR3 length: 15 amino acids.

This clone showed up just a few times. V is TRBV2 and J is TRBJ1-4, with 7 nucleotides matching TRBD1. The J segment lost 5 bases and the V segment lost 6 bases, leaving 6 bases of the junction unmatched. In germline, CDR1 is SNHLY, CDR2 FYNNEI. The CDR3 has 14 residues. The CDR3 DNA is TGTGCCAGCAGCTCCGGACAGGCAAATGAAAAACTGTTTTTT. This gives the protein CASSSGQANEKLFF.

The rearrangement joins TRBV27 to TRBJ2-2, with 9 nucleotides matching TRBD1. This CDR3 is built from 18 residues. Germline assignment: CDR1 MNHEY and CDR2 SMNVEV (reference sequence). With V trimmed by 5 bases and J by 4 bases, 14 bases remained unmatched. CDR3 sequence reads: CASSTSYRDRAGTGELFF. The CDR3 region has the DNA TGTGCCAGCAGTACCTCATACCGGGACAGGGCGGGCACCGGGGAGCTGTTTTTT.

V gene TRBV5-1 combines with J gene TRBJ2-5; D may be TRBD2 (5 bases). This CDR3 is built from 14 residues. The germline V gene encodes CDR1 SGHRS and CDR2 YFSETQ. Trimming cost V 0 bases and J 5 bases, with 11 bases left between them. The CDR3 here is CASSLGGSRETQYF. The CDR3 DNA sequence: TGCGCCAGCAGCTTGGGAGGGAGCAGGGAGACCCAGTACTTC.

The chain carries TRBV5-1 and TRBJ2-7; 10 bases line up with TRBD1. The CDR3 extends over 14 amino acids. The germline V gene encodes CDR1 SGHRS and CDR2 YFSETQ. Trimming took 4 bases from V and 2 from J; bases not matched to a gene: 3. CDR3 sequence (DNA): TGCGCCAGCAGCGCCGGGACAGGGGCCTACGAGCAGTACGTC. This gives the protein CASSAGTGAYEQYV.

This chain links TRBV27 with TRBJ2-5; the D gene is possibly TRBD1 (6 bases). Germline V CDR1 and CDR2: MNHEY, SMNVEV (reference sequence). V dropped 6 bases and J dropped 4 bases, with 18 bases sitting between them. The CDR3 extends over 15 amino acids. The CDR3 nucleotides are TGTGCCAGCAGCTCACTGACAGGATCCGCAGAGACCCAGTACTTC. Protein product: CASSSLTGSAETQYF.

The chain joins TRBV5-6 to TRBJ1-1; no reliable D call. From germline, CDR1 is SGHDT and CDR2 YYEEEE. CDR3 length equals 13 residues. Trimming pared 4 bases from V and 0 bases from J, leaving 7 bases between. CDR3: CASSLTLNTEAFF. The CDR3 bases are TGTGCCAGCAGCCTGACACTGAACACTGAAGCTTTCTTT.

This chain connects TRBV5-6 to TRBJ1-2; TRBD1 agrees at 7 bases. The ends lost 3 bases at V and 2 bases at J; junction bases unmatched: 7. Germline CDR1 SGHDT, CDR2 YYEEEE. There are 15 residues in the CDR3. The CDR3 protein is CASSSQGGSNYGYTF. The CDR3 nucleotides read TGTGCCAGCAGCTCCCAGGGGGGATCAAACTATGGCTACACCTTC.

This chain uses TRBV6-5 with TRBJ2-7, with 7 bases identical to TRBD1. V shed 6 bases, J shed 2 bases, and the junction held 4 bases outside the gene matches. Germline V gives CDR1 MNHEY, CDR2 SVGAGI. The CDR3 is 13 residues long. CDR3 residues: CASRIDRAYEQYF. The CDR3 coding sequence is TGTGCCAGCAGAATAGACAGGGCCTACGAGCAGTACTTC.

The rearrangement links TRBV5-1 to TRBJ2-2, with D perhaps TRBD1 (6 bases). This CDR3 has 14 amino acids. Germline loops: CDR1 SGHRS, CDR2 YFSETQ. The V end was cut by 6 bases, the J end by 1 base, with 10 bases between. CDR3 in amino acids: CASNVDRNTGELFF. The CDR3 DNA sequence: TGCGCCAGCAACGTGGACAGGAACACCGGGGAGCTGTTTTTT.

The J gene is TRBJ1-2, the V gene TRBV18; perhaps TRBD1 as D (6 bases). V was pared by 5 bases and J by 5 bases, with 15 bases between. The germline V gene encodes CDR1 KGHSH and CDR2 LQKENI. The CDR3 consists of 14 residues. The CDR3 coding sequence is TGTGCCAGCTCAGCAGAACAGGGTTCATATGGCTACACCTTC. This codes for CASSAEQGSYGYTF.

This clone has just a few counts. V usage is TRBV3-1 (or the pseudogene TRBV3-2) and J usage is TRBJ1-2; 11 bases are a match to TRBD1. This CDR3 is 14 amino acids long. After removal of 4 bases from V and 6 bases from J, the junction contained 4 bases not matched to a gene. The germline V gene has CDR1 LGHDT and CDR2 YNNKEL (reference sequence). This CDR3 reads CASSPWDRGDGYTF. The CDR3 nucleotides read TGTGCCAGCAGCCCATGGGACAGGGGGGATGGCTACACCTTC.

The chain links TRBV9 to TRBJ2-5; 8 bases line up with TRBD2. With 0 bases clipped from V and 0 bases from J, the junction kept 1 base outside the gene matches. This CDR3 has 15 residues. Per germline, CDR1 SGDLS and CDR2 YYNGEE. This CDR3 is CASSVGGLDQETQYF. For the CDR3, the DNA is TGTGCCAGCAGCGTAGGGGGACTAGACCAAGAGACCCAGTACTTC.

CDR3 DNA sequence: TGTGCCAGCAGCGGGAGGGGCACAGATACGCAGTATTTT. Its protein is CASSGRGTDTQYF. V usage is TRBV5-8 and J usage is TRBJ2-3, with TRBD2 matching over 7 bases. V trimming: 4 bases; J trimming: 1 base; junction bases outside the gene matches: 0. The CDR3 has 13 residues. Germline-derived CDR1 and CDR2 are SGHTS and YDEGEE.

The chain links TRBV12-5 to TRBJ1-5; D is unclear. Germline CDR1 is LGHNT and CDR2 is FRNRAP. The CDR3 is made up of 19 amino acids. V gave up 2 bases and J gave up 6 bases, with 26 bases separating them. The chain's CDR3 is CASGLISPQRDYRFQPQHF. The CDR3 nucleotides read TGTGCTAGTGGTTTGATATCCCCCCAGAGGGATTATAGGTTTCAGCCCCAGCATTTT.

This clone was detected a few times. The V and J genes are TRBV5-1 and TRBJ1-3; TRBD1 might be the D (6 bases). The CDR3 is made up of 16 amino acids. CDR1 is SGHRS and CDR2 is YFSETQ in the germline V gene. Deletions cut 4 bases from V and 0 bases from J, with 14 bases between. In DNA, the CDR3 is TGCGCCAGCAGCATTCAAACAGGGTCCTCTGGAAACACCATATATTTT. Translated: CASSIQTGSSGNTIYF.

The V and J genes are TRBV12-5 and TRBJ1-5; D is possibly TRBD1 (6 bases). The V and J ends lost 1 base and 5 bases respectively, with 6 bases between them. In germline, CDR1 is LGHNT, CDR2 FRNRAP. There are 13 residues in the CDR3. CDR3 loop: CASGLDRDQPQHF. The DNA for the CDR3 is TGTGCTAGTGGTTTGGACAGGGATCAGCCCCAGCATTTT.

This clone was found a few times. The DNA of the CDR3 is TGTGCCAGTAGTGAGACAGCAAGGACTGAAGCTTTCTTT. Residues: CASSETARTEAFF. This rearrangement joins TRBV19 to TRBJ1-1, with a weak D call TRBD1 (5 bases). V gave up 5 bases and J gave up 5 bases, with 12 bases separating them. CDR1 and CDR2 (germline): LNHDA, SQIVND (reference sequence). This CDR3 has 13 amino acids. Together with reference TRBV19 and TRBJ1-1, the CDR3 gives the full variable domain: DGGITQSPKYLFRKEGQNVTLSCEQNLNHDAMYWYRQDPGQGLRLIYYSQIVNDFQKGDIAEGYSVSREKKESFPLTVTSAQKNPTAFYLCASSETARTEAFFGQGTRLTVV.

This clone was detected only a few times. The chain recombines TRBV3-1 (or the pseudogene TRBV3-2) with TRBJ2-2; D is possibly TRBD2 (6 bases). Germline CDR1 and CDR2: LGHDT and YNNKEL (reference sequence). Trimming took off 0 bases at V and 3 bases at J, with 17 bases between the two ends. This CDR3 has 18 residues. CDR3 nucleotides: TGTGCCAGCAGCCAAGATTGGGCAGGGAGGTCGGACACCGGGGAGCTGTTTTTT. Protein sequence: CASSQDWAGRSDTGELFF.

This clone was detected only once. The rearrangement uses TRBV11-2 and TRBJ1-1; no clear D. V lost 1 base and J lost 0, with 9 bases in between. The length of the CDR3 is 15 residues. CDR1 is SGHAT and CDR2 is FQNNGV in the germline V gene. In DNA, the CDR3 is TGTGCCAGCAGCTTAGTGGTCGGTATGAACACTGAAGCTTTCTTT. Its translation: CASSLVVGMNTEAFF. Full variable domain (rest looked up from reference TRBV11-2 and TRBJ1-1): EAGVAQSPRYKIIEKRQSVAFWCNPISGHATLYWYQQILGQGPKLLIQFQNNGVVDDSQLPKDRFSAERLKGVDSTLKIQPAKLEDSAVYLCASSLVVGMNTEAFFGQGTRLTVV.